This TCR beta chain is from a study of chemoradiotherapy in HPV16-positive cancers. The wider study: Functional T-cell assays on a couple of HPV16-positive patients' cells defined candidate HPV-specific clones and common TCR motifs.

This clone has just one count. As yet, its antigen is unknown. TCRdb's table, derived via immunoSEQ multiplex PCR, lists solely in-frame clones and lacks some. The table records over 10,000 clones, roughly four fifths of them present only once. Repertoires were sampled repeatedly during chemoradiotherapy. Study-wide findings and caveats: Candidate HPV-specific clones and E7-related TCR motifs grew in tumor during treatment. Functional assays defining HPV-specific T cells used only a couple of HPV16-positive patients.

The clonotype originates from a human donor with HPV-associated anogenital cancer. Sample collection occurred from a patient who underwent chemoradiotherapy.

CDR3 DNA sequence: TGCGCCAGCAGCCCTGGGGGACTGCACACCGGGGAGCTGTTTTTT. This sequence encodes CASSPGGLHTGELFF. The gene calls are TRBV4-3 and TRBJ2-2; D is perhaps TRBD2 (6 bases). Trimming stripped 4 bases from V and 3 bases from J, with 12 bases between. The germline V gene has CDR1 LGHNA and CDR2 YSLEER. The CDR3 length is 15 residues.